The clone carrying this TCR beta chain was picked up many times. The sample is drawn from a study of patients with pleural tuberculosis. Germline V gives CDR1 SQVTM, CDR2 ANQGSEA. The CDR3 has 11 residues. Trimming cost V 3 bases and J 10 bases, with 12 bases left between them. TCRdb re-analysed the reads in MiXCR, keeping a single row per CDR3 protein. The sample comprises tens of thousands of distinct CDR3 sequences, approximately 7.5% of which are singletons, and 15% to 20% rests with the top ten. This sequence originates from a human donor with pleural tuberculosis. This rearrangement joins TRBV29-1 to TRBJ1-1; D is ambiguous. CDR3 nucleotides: TGCAGCGTTGAGAAGGGATTAATAGCTTTCTTT. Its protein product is CSVEKGLIAFF.